This T cell receptor beta chain was captured by sequencing in a study of post-analysis software for immune sequencing data. Study findings and constraints: By F measure, strong co-clustering occurred among samples prepared in the same batch. The study found TRBV5-6, TRBV5-1 and TRBV20-1 among five TRBV segments more frequent in patients than controls.

CDR3 size: 15 residues. Details on this clonotype: The antigen remains undetermined.

Unique molecular identifiers tagged the TCR beta cDNA libraries. Each CDR3 protein is one row after TCRdb ran MiXCR on the PCR reads. The sample carries 700,000 to 900,000 distinct CDR3 sequences, about 43% recorded once. V gene TRBV12-2 combines with J gene TRBJ2-4. TRBV12-2 is a pseudogene. This receptor was obtained from a girl under 18 with multiple sclerosis. The sample consisted of blood. CDR3 coding DNA: TGTGCAAGTCGCTTAGGTGCCCGAGCCAAAAACATTCAGTACTTC. Amino acid sequence: CASRLGARAKNIQYF.